These 20 T cell receptor beta chains were all obtained from the same sample, sequenced in a study of cytomegalovirus exposure and HLA in healthy donors listed by TCRdb under 2017. Preparation of the library involved the immunoSEQ multiplex PCR assay. The immuneACCESS repertoire file appears here via TCRdb, limited to in-frame rearrangements. These files lack a portion of the clones; in checked studies, under half of the deficit traces to unresolved V genes, and the cause of the others is not known. Within this sample are under 250,000 clones, with about 90% of them counted one time only. Of the sample, 9.5% to 15% falls within the top ten clones. Sample: PBMCs. Every receptor here comes from a man younger than 35 in good health and CMV-seropositive.

The chain links TRBV7-9 to TRBJ2-7; the D is unclear. The CDR3 extends over 15 amino acids. The V gene lost 2 bases and the J gene lost 0 bases, with 11 bases spanning the gap. Germline V gene data show CDR1 as SEHNR and CDR2 as FQNEAQ (reference sequence). CDR3 sequence reads: CASSLWRLDSYEQYF. DNA of the CDR3: TGTGCCAGCAGCTTATGGCGGTTAGACTCCTACGAGCAGTACTTC.

The rearrangement uses TRBV6-1 and TRBJ1-1, with D possibly TRBD1 on 5 matching bases. This CDR3 has 15 residues. Trimming removed 2 bases at V and 5 bases at J, with 15 bases between. Germline values: CDR1 MNHNS, CDR2 SASEGT. The CDR3 is CASSESGRGRTEAFF. The CDR3 DNA reads as TGTGCCAGCAGTGAATCTGGTCGGGGGAGGACTGAAGCTTTCTTT.

V is TRBV11-2 and J is TRBJ2-1, with TRBD1 identical over 8 bases. This CDR3 contains 16 residues. Per the germline V gene, CDR1 is SGHAT and CDR2 is FQNNGV. After removal of 6 bases from V and 4 bases from J, the junction contained 11 bases not matched to a gene. The CDR3 loop reads CASRRTGTGLYNEQFF. CDR3 DNA: TGTGCCAGCAGGCGAACCGGGACAGGCCTTTACAATGAGCAGTTCTTC.

The V call is TRBV27, the J call TRBJ1-5; D is unclear. CDR1 and CDR2 (germline): MNHEY, SMNVEV (reference sequence). This CDR3 is built from 17 residues. With 2 bases removed from V and 6 bases from J, the gap between germline ends came to 20 bases. The CDR3 bases are TGTGCCAGCAGTTTAACAATGGACTCGGGGTCGGGTCAGCCCCAGCATTTT. Translation gives CASSLTMDSGSGQPQHF.

The V gene is TRBV11-3, the J gene TRBJ2-1; TRBD1 or TRBD2 may be the D gene (5 bases each). Germline V CDR1 and CDR2: SGHNT, YENEEA. V lost 5 bases and J lost 0, with 17 bases in between. This CDR3 spans 17 amino acids. The DNA for the CDR3 is TGTGCCAGCAGCGAGAGGGTGGGACGGATCTCCTACAATGAGCAGTTCTTC. Its translation is CASSERVGRISYNEQFF. Using reference TRBV11-3 and TRBJ2-1 for the parts outside the CDR3, the full variable domain is EAGVVQSPRYKIIEKKQPVAFWCNPISGHNTLYWYLQNLGQGPELLIRYENEEAVDDSQLPKDRFSAERLKGVDSTLKIQPAELGDSAVYLCASSERVGRISYNEQFFGPGTRLTVL.

This chain connects TRBV27 to TRBJ2-5; 11 nucleotides align to TRBD2. Germline V CDR1 and CDR2: MNHEY, SMNVEV (reference sequence). This CDR3 is 16 amino acids long. Losses at the gene ends were 5 bases for V and 4 bases for J; bases not matched to a gene: 9. CDR3 sequence (DNA): TGTGCCAGCAGTAAGATAGCGGGAGGGGTGGCAGAGACCCAGTACTTC. Residues: CASSKIAGGVAETQYF.

The gene calls are TRBV11-2 and TRBJ2-1; D is uncertain. The V and J ends lost 5 bases and 4 bases respectively, with 6 bases between them. The CDR3 spans 12 residues. The germline V gene encodes CDR1 SGHAT and CDR2 FQNNGV. CDR3 sequence: CASSRSYNEQFF. CDR3 DNA: TGTGCCAGCAGCCGTTCGTACAATGAGCAGTTCTTC.

Comments on this clone: At one of its ends the junction is not consistent with the germline gene, which may arise from a read error. The chain is built from TRBV7-9 and TRBJ1-2; D is unresolved. The CDR3 is made up of 11 amino acids. Germline-derived CDR1 and CDR2 are SEHNR and FQNEAQ (reference sequence). The CDR3 loop reads CASSWGDKLLF. CDR3 nucleotide sequence: TGTGCCAGCAGTTGGGGAGACAAGCTTCTCTTC.

DNA of the CDR3: TGTGCCAGCAGTTTGGAAGATACGCAGTATTTT. Its translation: CASSLEDTQYF. The rearrangement joins TRBV28 to TRBJ2-3, with D unresolved. The CDR3 is made up of 11 amino acids. The germline V and J ends were trimmed by 3 bases and 5 bases, with 3 bases remaining between them. The V gene's germline CDR1 is MDHEN and CDR2 SYDVKM.

This chain connects TRBV7-2 to TRBJ2-7; D remains ambiguous. The V gene's germline CDR1 is SGHTA and CDR2 FQGNSA. CDR3 length: 13 amino acids. With 5 bases removed from V and 4 bases from J, the gap between germline ends came to 12 bases. The CDR3 loop reads CASSRLFGYEQYF. The CDR3 DNA sequence: TGTGCCAGCAGCCGCCTTTTCGGTTACGAGCAGTACTTC.

The genes are TRBV27 and TRBJ2-2, with D perhaps matching TRBD1 (6 bases). The CDR3 covers 16 residues. V was trimmed by 5 bases and J by 1 base, leaving 14 bases between them. The germline V gene has CDR1 MNHEY and CDR2 SMNVEV (reference sequence). The CDR3 reads CASSRLGAGNTGELFF. Written as DNA, the CDR3 is TGTGCCAGCAGTCGACTGGGGGCCGGGAACACCGGGGAGCTGTTTTTT.

In its sample, this clone was seen once. This rearrangement joins TRBV6-5 to TRBJ1-2, with D unclear. V lost 7 bases, J lost 7 bases, and 13 bases lay in between. Per germline, CDR1 MNHEY and CDR2 SVGAGI. The CDR3 runs to 12 residues. The CDR3 region has the DNA TGTGCCAGCACCACCATGGATGGTGGCTACACCTTC. It is translated as CASTTMDGGYTF.

V and J are TRBV18 and TRBJ2-7; D is perhaps TRBD1 (5 bases). Trimming removed 4 bases from V and 9 bases from J, with 13 bases in between. Per germline, CDR1 KGHSH and CDR2 LQKENI. The CDR3 runs 12 residues. CDR3: CASSRAGSGQYF. The CDR3 nucleotides read TGTGCCAGCTCACGGGCAGGGTCTGGGCAGTACTTC. The full variable domain, in which reference TRBV18 and TRBJ2-7 provide the parts outside the CDR3, is NAGVMQNPRHLVRRRGQEARLRCSPMKGHSHVYWYRQLPEEGLKFMVYLQKENIIDESGMPKERFSAEFPKEGPSILRIQQVVRGDSAAYFCASSRAGSGQYFGPGTRLTVT.

The gene calls are TRBV4-3 and TRBJ2-7; the match to TRBD2 covers 10 bases. This CDR3 region has 19 residues. The J segment lost 3 bases and the V segment lost 0 bases, leaving 14 bases of the junction unmatched. Germline V lookup: CDR1 LGHNA, CDR2 YSLEER. CDR3 sequence reads: CASSQDLLAGPSTNYEQYF. DNA for the CDR3: TGCGCCAGCAGCCAAGACCTACTAGCGGGACCATCCACCAACTACGAGCAGTACTTC.

This clone was detected only once. The chain carries TRBV5-1 and TRBJ1-2; D is uncertain. V lost 4 bases and J lost 4, with 11 bases in between. The germline V gene has CDR1 SGHRS and CDR2 YFSETQ. This CDR3 has 13 amino acids. CDR3 bases: TGCGCCAGCAGCGAAAGGGTGGGCTATGGCTACACCTTC. This encodes CASSERVGYGYTF.

The V and J genes are TRBV6-5 and TRBJ2-3, with a possible D match to TRBD2 (5 bases). V lost 5 bases, J lost 0 bases, and 12 bases lay in between. From germline, CDR1 is MNHEY and CDR2 SVGAGI. The CDR3 consists of 15 residues. This CDR3 reads CASSTTRSSTDTQYF. As DNA, the CDR3 is TGTGCCAGCAGTACAACTAGGTCTAGCACAGATACGCAGTATTTT.

The chain combines TRBV19 with TRBJ2-1; TRBD2 aligns across 7 bases. The J segment lost 10 bases and the V segment lost 4 bases, leaving 7 bases of the junction unmatched. The CDR3 totals 13 residues. Germline loops: CDR1 LNHDA, CDR2 SQIVND (reference sequence). The CDR3 DNA reads as TGTGCCAGTAGTACAACTAGCGTACGGGAGCAGTTCTTC. This codes for CASSTTSVREQFF. The full variable domain, with the rest looked up from reference TRBV19 and TRBJ2-1, is DGGITQSPKYLFRKEGQNVTLSCEQNLNHDAMYWYRQDPGQGLRLIYYSQIVNDFQKGDIAEGYSVSREKKESFPLTVTSAQKNPTAFYLCASSTTSVREQFFGPGTRLTVL.

The chain joins TRBV28 to TRBJ1-3; tentatively, D is TRBD1 (5 bases). This CDR3 is 12 amino acids long. Trimming took off 10 bases at V and 2 bases at J, with 9 bases between the two ends. Germline lookup yields CDR1 MDHEN and CDR2 SYDVKM. CDR3 DNA: TGTGCCATCGGGGCAGCTGGAAACACCATATATTTT. Its translation is CAIGAAGNTIYF.

Only one count was recorded for this clone. The rearrangement uses TRBV6-6 and TRBJ2-7; possibly TRBD2 for D (5 bases). This CDR3 is 15 amino acids long. V was cut by 0 bases and J by 2 bases, with 11 bases left in between. From germline, CDR1 is MNHNY and CDR2 SVGAGI (reference sequence). Here the CDR3 reads CASSYSSSYTYEQYF. CDR3 DNA: TGTGCCAGCAGTTACTCATCTAGCTACACCTACGAGCAGTACTTC.

This clone has a single count. The CDR3 region has the DNA TGTGCCAGCAGCTTAATTAGCGGGATCGGAAGCACAGATACGCAGTATTTT. As protein: CASSLISGIGSTDTQYF. The chain combines TRBV11-2 with TRBJ2-3, with 8 nucleotides matching TRBD2. The CDR3 contains 17 residues. CDR1 is SGHAT, CDR2 FQNNGV, per germline. Trimming removed 2 bases from V and 0 bases from J; junction bases left unmatched: 7.